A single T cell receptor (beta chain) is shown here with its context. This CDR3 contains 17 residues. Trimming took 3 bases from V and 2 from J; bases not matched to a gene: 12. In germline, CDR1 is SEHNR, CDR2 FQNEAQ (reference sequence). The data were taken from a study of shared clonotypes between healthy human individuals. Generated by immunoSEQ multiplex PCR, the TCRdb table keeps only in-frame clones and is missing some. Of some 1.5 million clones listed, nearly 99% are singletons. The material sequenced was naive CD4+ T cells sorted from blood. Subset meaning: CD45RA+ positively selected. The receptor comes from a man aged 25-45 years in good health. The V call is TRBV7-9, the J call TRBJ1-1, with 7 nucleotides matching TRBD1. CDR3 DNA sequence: TGTGCCAGCAGCTTCGATCCGTGGGGGACAGTTAACACTGAAGCTTTCTTT. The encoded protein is CASSFDPWGTVNTEAFF.